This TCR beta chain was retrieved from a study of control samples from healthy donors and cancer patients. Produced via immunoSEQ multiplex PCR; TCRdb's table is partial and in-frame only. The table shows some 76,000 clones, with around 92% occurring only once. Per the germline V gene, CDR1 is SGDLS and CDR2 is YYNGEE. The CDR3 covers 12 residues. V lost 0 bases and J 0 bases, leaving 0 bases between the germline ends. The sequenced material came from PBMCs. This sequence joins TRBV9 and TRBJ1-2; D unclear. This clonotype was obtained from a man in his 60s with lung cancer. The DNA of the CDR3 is TGTGCCAGCAGCGTAGCTAACTATGGCTACACCTTC. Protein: CASSVANYGYTF.